A selection of T cell receptor beta chains follows, all from one sample in a study of blood T cell repertoires in COVID-19. The repertoire was sequenced with immunoSEQ multiplex PCR; TCRdb's copy has only in-frame clones and lacks some. The sample gives over 300,000 clones, around 88% of which show up once; 1.5% to 2% is in the top ten. The sample consisted of peripheral blood. The source is a woman in her forties or fifties with acute or convalescent COVID-19. Each CDR3 is given with its conserved first and last residue. D genes are given only for firm matches. Only some rows state a clone size, as once, few, many or a class for expanded clones.

cdr3_nt,cdr3_aa,clone_size,j_call,d_call,v_call
TGTGCCAGCAGCTCTTCACTCGTCGAGCAGTACTTC,CASSSSLVEQYF,few,TRBJ2-7,NA,TRBV7-9
TGTGCCAGCAGCCGAGATCGACTAGGTGGTTTTTACGGGGAGCTGTTTTTT,CASSRDRLGGFYGELFF,NA,TRBJ2-2,NA,TRBV27
TGTGCCAGCAGGGCCTTGTTAGGGGGCGGCTATGGCTACACCTTC,CASRALLGGGYGYTF,NA,TRBJ1-2,TRBD1,TRBV2
TGTGCCTGGAGTAAACAGGGCGCCACTGAAGCTTTCTTT,CAWSKQGATEAFF,NA,TRBJ1-1,NA,TRBV30
TGCGCCAGCAGCCAACGAGGACAGGCCGAAACAGAGACCCAGTACTTC,CASSQRGQAETETQYF,NA,TRBJ2-5,TRBD1,TRBV4-1
TGTGCCAGCAGCTTTCAGGGGACCTACGAGCAGTACTTC,CASSFQGTYEQYF,once,TRBJ2-7,NA,TRBV5-4
TGTGCCACCAGCAACGGGAGGGCCACAGATACGCAGTATTTT,CATSNGRATDTQYF,once,TRBJ2-3,TRBD2,TRBV15
TGTGCCAGCATTCGACTAGCGTCCGGGGAGCTGTTTTTT,CASIRLASGELFF,NA,TRBJ2-2,TRBD2,TRBV2
TGTGCCAGTAGTGGACAGGGTGACACTGAAGCTTTCTTT,CASSGQGDTEAFF,NA,TRBJ1-1,TRBD1,TRBV19
TGTGCCAGCAGCTCGGAGGTAGCGGGGGTACGAGGGTACAATGAGCAGTTCTTC,CASSSEVAGVRGYNEQFF,NA,TRBJ2-1,TRBD2,TRBV5-4
TGTGCCAGCAGCCTCCTACAGGGGACCGGGGAGCTGTTTTTT,CASSLLQGTGELFF,NA,TRBJ2-2,TRBD1,TRBV9
TGTGCCAGCAGTGACTCTACAAGCGGGGGCTCCTACAATGAGCAGTTCTTC,CASSDSTSGGSYNEQFF,NA,TRBJ2-1,TRBD2,TRBV6-4
TGTGCCAGCAAGACTAGCGGGAGTGGGGGTGATACGCAGTATTTT,CASKTSGSGGDTQYF,NA,TRBJ2-3,TRBD2,TRBV28
TGTGCCAGCAGCCATAGCGGGAGGAACTCCTACGAGCAGTACTTC,CASSHSGRNSYEQYF,once,TRBJ2-7,TRBD2,TRBV7-3
TGTGCCAGCAGCTCCACCCGGACCGGAGGGCAGCCCCAGCATTTT,CASSSTRTGGQPQHF,NA,TRBJ1-5,NA,TRBV7-9
TGTGCCAGCAGTTTCTGGTACGGGTCGAGCTCCTATAATTCACCCCTCCACTTT,CASSFWYGSSSYNSPLHF,NA,TRBJ1-6,NA,TRBV27
TGTGCCAGCCGACTCAGTGGAATGGGGCCCAATGAGCAGTTCTTC,CASRLSGMGPNEQFF,NA,TRBJ2-1,NA,TRBV19
TGTGCCAGTAGTTTGGGAGGACTAGCGGAGACCCAGTACTTC,CASSLGGLAETQYF,NA,TRBJ2-5,TRBD2,TRBV19
TGTGCCAGCTCACCCAGGGGGCTCGGGGAGCAGTACTTC,CASSPRGLGEQYF,NA,TRBJ2-7,TRBD1,TRBV19
TGTGCCAGCAGCCCCAGTGGGTTGGGGGCTAGCGAGCAGTACTTC,CASSPSGLGASEQYF,few,TRBJ2-7,NA,TRBV5-5
TGCGCCAGCAGCCTATCGGGGAGGGGGACTAGCGGGACCTACGAGCAGTACTTC,CASSLSGRGTSGTYEQYF,NA,TRBJ2-7,TRBD2,TRBV4-1
TGTGCCAGCAGCGTAGGAATCACTGGCATAGCGGGAAGAATACCCGGGGAGCTGTTTTTT,CASSVGITGIAGRIPGELFF,NA,TRBJ2-2,TRBD2,TRBV9
TGTGCCAGCGGCCCTAGCGGGAGGAATGAGCAGTTCTTC,CASGPSGRNEQFF,NA,TRBJ2-1,TRBD2,TRBV9
TGCAGCGTCTATAGGGGCGCCTACGAGCAGTACTTC,CSVYRGAYEQYF,once,TRBJ2-7,NA,TRBV29-1
TGTGCCAGCAGAGGGGCCGGGGGTCAAAATTCACCCCTCCACTTT,CASRGAGGQNSPLHF,NA,TRBJ1-6,NA,TRBV3-1/TRBV3-2
TGCGCCAGCAGCTTGGCGTTAGGACAGGGACACACCGGGGAGCTGTTTTTT,CASSLALGQGHTGELFF,once,TRBJ2-2,TRBD1,TRBV5-1
TGTGCCAGCAGCCAGGCTGGGCCTGATGGCTACACCTTC,CASSQAGPDGYTF,NA,TRBJ1-2,NA,TRBV6-5
TGTGCCAGCAGCTTAGAACAGGGGCCTGCCTATGGCTACACCTTC,CASSLEQGPAYGYTF,NA,TRBJ1-2,TRBD1,TRBV7-9
TGTGCCAGTACACAGACAGGAGTCGACGAGCAGTACTTC,CASTQTGVDEQYF,NA,TRBJ2-7,NA,TRBV19
TGTGCCAGCAGCCCCGGGTGGGGGCGGGCGAACACCGGGGAGCTGTTTTTT,CASSPGWGRANTGELFF,NA,TRBJ2-2,NA,TRBV7-2
TGTGCCAGCAGCAAGGAGGGGGCCCGGCTCTATGGCTACACCTTC,CASSKEGARLYGYTF,NA,TRBJ1-2,NA,TRBV21-1
TGCGCCAGCAGCTTGGGGTCGGCGGGCTACGAGCAGTACTTC,CASSLGSAGYEQYF,NA,TRBJ2-7,NA,TRBV5-1
TGCAGCGTTGTGGGGCCGGAGGGCTCACCCCTCCACTTT,CSVVGPEGSPLHF,NA,TRBJ1-6,NA,TRBV29-1
TGCAGCGCCGCTAGCGGGAGCTCCTACAATGAGCAGTTCTTC,CSAASGSSYNEQFF,NA,TRBJ2-1,TRBD2,TRBV29-1
TGTGCCAGCAGCGTAAACCCTTTACAGGGGGCGACTGAAGCTTTCTTT,CASSVNPLQGATEAFF,NA,TRBJ1-1,TRBD1,TRBV9
TGTGCCAGCCAGGGGGGCGGGTGGCCAGAGACCCAGTACTTC,CASQGGGWPETQYF,NA,TRBJ2-5,NA,TRBV6-5
TGTGCCAGCAGTTCCTTAGCGGGAGAGTACAATGAGCAGTTCTTC,CASSSLAGEYNEQFF,once,TRBJ2-1,TRBD2,TRBV4-2
TGTGCCAGTAGTCCGGAGGGACTAGCAACCCGAACGGAGGAAGATACGCAGTATTTT,CASSPEGLATRTEEDTQYF,once,TRBJ2-3,TRBD2,TRBV19
TGTGCCATCAGTCCCGGGACACAAACCTACGAGCAGTACTTC,CAISPGTQTYEQYF,NA,TRBJ2-7,NA,TRBV10-3
TGCGCCAGCAGCTTCCTCCCCACAGATACGCAGTATTTT,CASSFLPTDTQYF,NA,TRBJ2-3,NA,TRBV5-1
TGCGCCAGCAGCTTGGGGGGTAGCGACGAGCAGTACTTC,CASSLGGSDEQYF,NA,TRBJ2-7,NA,TRBV5-1
TGTGCCAGCAGAGGGTCTAGCGGAAACTACGAGCAGTACTTC,CASRGSSGNYEQYF,NA,TRBJ2-7,TRBD2,TRBV2
TGTGCCAGCAGAGCTAATGCTGAGCAGTTCTTC,CASRANAEQFF,NA,TRBJ2-1,NA,TRBV2
TGTGCCAGCACCTGGGACAGGGAAAACACTGAAGCTTTCTTT,CASTWDRENTEAFF,NA,TRBJ1-1,TRBD1,TRBV2
TGTGCCAGCAGCTTGTTAGCGGGTGCTTACAATGAGCAGTTCTTC,CASSLLAGAYNEQFF,few,TRBJ2-1,TRBD2,TRBV7-3
TGTGCCAGCAGCCAAGCCCCGCGACAGGGGGCGTATAGTAGTGAAAAACTGTTTTTT,CASSQAPRQGAYSSEKLFF,NA,TRBJ1-4,TRBD1,TRBV4-2
TGTGCCAGCAGTTTAGCCTATAACGAAAAACTGTTTTTT,CASSLAYNEKLFF,NA,TRBJ1-4,NA,TRBV28
TGTGCCAGCAGCCTCGGACTAGCGGGAGAGACCCAGTACTTC,CASSLGLAGETQYF,NA,TRBJ2-5,TRBD2,TRBV6-5
TGCGCCAGCAGCCAATTGGGACAGGCGAGCTCCTACGAGCAGTACTTC,CASSQLGQASSYEQYF,NA,TRBJ2-7,TRBD1,TRBV4-1
TGTGCCAGCAGGCCCGGGACAGGGCGCTATGGCTACACCTTC,CASRPGTGRYGYTF,NA,TRBJ1-2,TRBD1,TRBV5-5
TGTGCCAGCAGCTTAACGAGGGATCCCAATCAGCCCCAGCATTTT,CASSLTRDPNQPQHF,once,TRBJ1-5,NA,TRBV7-2
TGTGCCAGCAGCTTAGGATCGACAGGGGGGACGTCTAATGAAAAACTGTTTTTT,CASSLGSTGGTSNEKLFF,NA,TRBJ1-4,TRBD1,TRBV7-9